This is a list of T cell receptor beta chains from one sample in a study of T cell responses to AZD1222 COVID-19 vaccine. TCRdb keeps only in-frame clones here, not all; method: immunoSEQ multiplex PCR. Among 50,000 to 65,000 clones, around 90% were seen once, and the ten largest hold more than 14%. The sample consisted of peripheral blood, taken 28 days after the second AZD1222 dose. These receptors were collected from an adult who received the AZD1222 COVID-19 vaccine. The CDR3 runs from the conserved cysteine through the conserved F or W. D genes are given only for firm matches.

CDR3aa,d_gene,j_gene,v_gene
CASSPQGGTEAFF,TRBD1,TRBJ1-1,TRBV7-2
CSVRLAGTYEQYF,TRBD2,TRBJ2-7,TRBV29-1
CASSAGTLVEQFF,-,TRBJ2-1,TRBV9
CTSSQVDSGRAIGEQYF,-,TRBJ2-7,TRBV1
CAWAGSLSGNEKLFF,-,TRBJ1-4,TRBV30
CAWTAAPGEKLFF,-,TRBJ1-4,TRBV30
CASSIDQGGRGAQHF,-,TRBJ1-5,TRBV19
CASSLDRVYNSPLHF,TRBD1,TRBJ1-6,TRBV5-4
CAWKPDYEQYF,-,TRBJ2-7,TRBV30
CASSFTPRIDYGYTF,-,TRBJ1-2,TRBV27
CASSWDRGSYNEQFF,TRBD1,TRBJ2-1,TRBV5-6
CATSRVWGTEAFF,-,TRBJ1-1,TRBV15
CASSTRQGDTEAFF,TRBD1,TRBJ1-1,TRBV9
CASSQDIWGGSSEKLFF,-,TRBJ1-4,TRBV14
CASSLGHSGANVLTF,-,TRBJ2-6,TRBV27
CSAQFGTSPNEQFF,TRBD2,TRBJ2-1,TRBV29-1
CASSPHSITGELFF,-,TRBJ2-2,TRBV7-9
CSAVRGSRGNEQFF,-,TRBJ2-1,TRBV29-1
CASQGVMDGRGTGELFF,-,TRBJ2-2,TRBV10-2
CASSKGGSTDTQYF,-,TRBJ2-3,TRBV28
CASREVETQYF,-,TRBJ2-5,TRBV6-1
CASSLARQGGGYTF,TRBD1,TRBJ1-2,TRBV7-2
CASKFDGQGGAFF,TRBD1,TRBJ1-1,TRBV19
CASSQSGTSTDTQYF,TRBD2,TRBJ2-3,TRBV14
CASSRTPGRLSGANVLTF,-,TRBJ2-6,TRBV6-2/TRBV6-3
CASSLGQSNQPQHF,-,TRBJ1-5,TRBV5-6
CASSEVPSRIYSNQPQHF,-,TRBJ1-5,TRBV2
CASSLGLAGSGDTQYF,TRBD2,TRBJ2-3,TRBV5-1
CASSWTGWNTEAFF,TRBD1,TRBJ1-1,TRBV5-1
CASSLPAGGEQYF,-,TRBJ2-7,TRBV7-2
CASSSGRASRNEQFF,TRBD2,TRBJ2-1,TRBV19
CASTVDFGQPQHF,-,TRBJ1-5,TRBV2
CASSFRTGGYGYTF,TRBD1,TRBJ1-2,TRBV5-4
CASSINQETNQPQHF,-,TRBJ1-5,TRBV19
CASSERFQGGEQYF,-,TRBJ2-7,TRBV6-1
CAWTTGTSNTGELFF,TRBD2,TRBJ2-2,TRBV30
CSAPGPDTQYF,-,TRBJ2-3,TRBV20-1
CASSGLAGGPLKEQYF,TRBD2,TRBJ2-7,TRBV13